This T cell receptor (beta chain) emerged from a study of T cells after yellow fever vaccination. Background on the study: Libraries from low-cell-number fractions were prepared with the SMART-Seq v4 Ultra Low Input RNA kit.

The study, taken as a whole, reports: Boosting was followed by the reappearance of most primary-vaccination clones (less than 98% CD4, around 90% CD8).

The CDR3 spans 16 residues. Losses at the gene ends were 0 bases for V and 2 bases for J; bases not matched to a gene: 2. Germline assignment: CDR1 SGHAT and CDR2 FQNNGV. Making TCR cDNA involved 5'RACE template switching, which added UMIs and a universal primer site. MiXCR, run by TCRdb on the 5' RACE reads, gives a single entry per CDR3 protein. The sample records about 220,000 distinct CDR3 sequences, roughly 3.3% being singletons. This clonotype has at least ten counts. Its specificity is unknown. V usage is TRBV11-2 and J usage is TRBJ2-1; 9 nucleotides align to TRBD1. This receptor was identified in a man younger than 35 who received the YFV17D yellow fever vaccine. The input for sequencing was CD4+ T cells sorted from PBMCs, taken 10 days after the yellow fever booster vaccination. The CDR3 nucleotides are TGTGCCAGCAGCTTAGACTGGACAGGGGCCTACAATGAGCAGTTCTTC. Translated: CASSLDWTGAYNEQFF.